This is a list of T cell receptor beta chains from one sample in a study of human T cells and chemical hapten exposure. TCRdb reprocessed the RACE reads with MiXCR, giving one entry per CDR3 protein. The table has 40,000 to 50,000 distinct CDR3 sequences, approximately 3.6% seen once. This material consisted of whole blood, taken in connection with sensitization to the hapten diphenylcyclopropenone (DPC). The receptor set was obtained from a middle-aged man with alopecia areata. Some clones in this sample may be carry-over from other donors' samples. Each CDR3 is given with its conserved first and last residue. Fields, in order: J gene, D gene, clone size, V gene, CDR3 protein, CDR3 DNA. D genes are given only for firm matches. Size tells how often a clone was seen (once, few, many) or the class of an expanded clone, and some rows leave it out.

>TRBJ1-5|TRBD1|many|TRBV28
CASRTPGQFLLSNQPQHF
TGTGCCAGCAGGACACCGGGACAGTTCCTTCTGAGCAATCAGCCCCAGCATTTT
>TRBJ2-7|.|few|TRBV3-1
CASSQRQVLSYEQYF
TGTGCCAGCAGCCAGAGACAGGTCCTCTCCTACGAGCAGTACTTC
>TRBJ2-3|.|many|TRBV20-1
CSARDQSEGADTQYF
TGCAGTGCTAGAGATCAGTCAGAGGGAGCAGATACGCAGTATTTT
>TRBJ2-7|TRBD2|many|TRBV5-8
CASSYLGGSPTYEQYF
TGTGCCAGCAGCTACTTGGGAGGGAGTCCTACCTACGAGCAGTACTTC
>TRBJ2-3|TRBD2|many|TRBV19
CASSIGGRGPDTQYF
TGTGCCAGTAGTATAGGAGGGAGGGGACCGGATACGCAGTATTTT
>TRBJ2-7|.|many|TRBV7-2
CASSLGGRSEQYF
TGTGCCAGCAGCTTAGGCGGACGGTCCGAGCAGTACTTC
>TRBJ2-2|.|many|TRBV12-3/TRBV12-4
CASSLGPLTSSTGELFF
TGTGCCAGCAGTTTGGGACCTTTGACATCGAGCACCGGGGAGCTGTTTTTT
>TRBJ2-7|.|many|TRBV5-5
CASSLTGTAYEQYF
TGTGCCAGCAGCTTGACAGGGACGGCCTACGAGCAGTACTTC
>TRBJ1-2|.|many|TRBV7-2
CASSTYLTAQDTF
TGTGCCAGCAGCACTTATCTGACAGCCCAGGACACCTTC
>TRBJ2-2|.|many|TRBV7-8
CASSRTRDGITGELFF
TGTGCCAGCAGCCGCACCCGGGACGGTATCACCGGGGAGCTGTTTTTT
>TRBJ2-1|TRBD2|many|TRBV30
CAWSRSGRDHEQFF
TGTGCCTGGAGTAGAAGCGGGAGGGACCATGAGCAGTTCTTC
>TRBJ1-4|.|many|TRBV12-3/TRBV12-4
CASSTRQEEKLFF
TGTGCCAGCAGTACAAGGCAGGAGGAAAAACTGTTTTTT
>TRBJ2-3|TRBD1|few|TRBV4-2
CASSHRTGPSTDTQYF
TGTGCCAGCAGCCACCGGACAGGGCCCAGCACAGATACGCAGTATTTT
>TRBJ2-1|TRBD2|few|TRBV5-1
CASSTDPSGRLNEQFF
TGCGCCAGCAGCACCGATCCTAGCGGGAGGTTAAATGAGCAGTTCTTC
>TRBJ2-4|.|many|TRBV10-3
CAISESQGNIQYF
TGTGCCATCAGTGAGTCGCAGGGGAACATTCAGTACTTC
>TRBJ2-1|.|many|TRBV12-3/TRBV12-4
CASSPFGTQYNEQFF
TGTGCCAGCAGCCCTTTCGGGACTCAATACAATGAGCAGTTCTTC
>TRBJ2-1|TRBD2|many|TRBV24-1
CATSAVLAGGGLSYNEQFF
TGTGCCACCAGTGCAGTACTAGCGGGAGGCGGCCTCTCCTACAATGAGCAGTTCTTC
>TRBJ2-3|TRBD2|many|TRBV7-9
CASRRLATDTQYF
TGTGCCAGCAGGAGACTAGCGACAGATACGCAGTATTTT
>TRBJ1-1|.|.|TRBV5-1
CASSLVGASYTEAFF
TGCGCCAGCAGCTTGGTTGGGGCTAGTTACACTGAAGCTTTCTTT
>TRBJ2-7|TRBD1|many|TRBV6-6
CASSYWSGGTYEQYF
TGTGCCAGCAGTTACTGGTCAGGGGGAACCTACGAGCAGTACTTC
>TRBJ2-3|.|many|TRBV5-4
CASSITSTDTQYF
TGTGCCAGCAGCATAACTAGCACAGATACGCAGTATTTT
>TRBJ1-5|.|many|TRBV7-8
CASSSIGGAGNQPQHF
TGTGCCAGCAGCTCCATCGGGGGGGCTGGCAATCAGCCCCAGCATTTT
>TRBJ2-1|TRBD2|many|TRBV20-1
CSAGRLAGALSEQFF
TGCAGTGCTGGTCGACTAGCGGGAGCGCTAAGTGAGCAGTTCTTC
>TRBJ2-1|TRBD2|many|TRBV6-2/TRBV6-3
CASSYSGASGAGEQFF
TGTGCCAGCAGTTACTCTGGGGCCAGCGGGGCTGGTGAGCAGTTCTTC
>TRBJ2-7|.|many|TRBV7-3
CASSPQDSAREQYF
TGTGCCAGCAGTCCTCAAGACAGCGCTCGGGAGCAGTACTTC
>TRBJ1-1|TRBD1|.|TRBV28
CASSYGTGGTEAFF
TGTGCCAGCAGCTACGGGACAGGGGGCACTGAAGCTTTCTTT
>TRBJ2-7|TRBD2|.|TRBV29-1
CSVEGRLAGGHEQYF
TGCAGCGTTGAAGGCCGACTAGCGGGAGGACACGAGCAGTACTTC
>TRBJ2-1|.|many|TRBV6-2/TRBV6-3
CASSPGNLLSYNEQFF
TGTGCCAGCAGTCCAGGGAACCTTCTTTCCTACAATGAGCAGTTCTTC
>TRBJ2-1|TRBD1|many|TRBV10-3
CATEGASGNEQFF
TGTGCCACAGAGGGGGCGTCAGGTAATGAGCAGTTCTTC
>TRBJ1-5|.|.|TRBV4-1
CASSQAPPSGRDQPQHF
TGCGCCAGCAGCCAAGCCCCTCCATCCGGCAGGGATCAGCCCCAGCATTTT
>TRBJ2-1|.|many|TRBV12-3/TRBV12-4
CASSPVRTAEQFF
TGTGCCAGCAGTCCGGTTCGGACGGCTGAGCAGTTCTTC
>TRBJ2-3|.|many|TRBV4-1
CASSQEGKGGTDTQYF
TGCGCCAGCAGCCAAGAGGGAAAGGGTGGCACAGATACGCAGTATTTT
>TRBJ2-5|.|many|TRBV28
CASSGPERQETQYF
TGTGCCAGCAGTGGCCCGGAGCGGCAAGAGACCCAGTACTTC
>TRBJ2-1|.|many|TRBV18
CASSPGDALRGEQFF
TGTGCCAGCTCACCGGGAGACGCTCTCCGAGGTGAGCAGTTCTTC
>TRBJ1-5|.|many|TRBV19
CASSRDPPVRNQPQHF
TGTGCCAGTAGTCGGGACCCCCCGGTGAGAAATCAGCCCCAGCATTTT